This TCR beta chain was captured in a study of blood T cell repertoires in COVID-19. Study-wide background: There were acute and convalescent COVID-19 samples, and they came from the United States, Italy and Spain.

This clone appeared a few times. Germline V gene lookup returns CDR1 SQVTM and CDR2 ANQGSEA. Deletions cut 6 bases from V and 6 bases from J, with 17 bases between. CDR3 size: 14 residues. Profiling relied on immunoSEQ multiplex PCR, and the TCRdb table lists in-frame clones only, not all of them. The profile shows 350,000 to 450,000 clones, around 87% of them singletons. This sequence joins TRBV29-1 and TRBJ2-2; D unresolved. The sequencing sample was made of peripheral blood. This receptor was taken from a human donor in a cohort sampled during active COVID-19. CDR3 region: CSVSPGSNAGELFF. The CDR3 DNA sequence: TGCAGCGTCAGTCCGGGTTCTAACGCCGGGGAGCTGTTTTTT.